A single sample is the source of the 13 T cell receptor beta chains below, sequenced in a study of T cell clusters in autoimmune cytopenias. Multiplex touch-down PCR amplified TRB using TRB-A and TRB-B pools in one tube. No DNA is given; TCRdb re-called the multiplex PCR reads and lists each CDR3 protein once. The table for this sample gives under 7,000 distinct CDR3 sequences. Each sample's input was around 270 ng genomic DNA, 35,000 to 40,000 genome equivalents. This same sample was also part of a study on T cell repertoires in aging, cancer and after chemotherapy.

The sequenced sample consisted of peripheral blood. The source is a human donor in good health.

Frequency places this clonotype as medium-sized (0.01 to 0.1%). This chain links TRBV11-1 with TRBJ2-3; checking the TCRdb D call of TRBD1 is not possible without DNA. Germline lookup yields CDR1 SGHAT and CDR2 FQDESV (reference sequence). The CDR3 runs to 15 residues. CDR3 region: CASSLFAGGTDTQYF.

The rearrangement links TRBV6-1 to TRBJ2-5. CDR3 length equals 13 residues. Germline values: CDR1 MNHNS, CDR2 SASEGT. This chain's CDR3 is CASLVRLGETQYF.

The rearrangement joins TRBV7-2 to TRBJ2-3. The CDR3 has 13 residues. Looked up from germline, CDR1 is SGHTA and CDR2 is FQGNSA. CDR3 protein: CASTLNPTDTQYF.

V is TRBV5-1 and J is TRBJ1-6; there is no DNA to check the TCRdb D call of TRBD1. CDR1 SGHRS and CDR2 YFSETQ come from the germline V gene. This CDR3 comprises 14 residues. This CDR3 reads CASSLGTGEGSLHF.

The chain has TRBV15 and TRBJ1-1; TCRdb outputs TRBD1, but without DNA this stays unchecked. CDR3 length equals 18 residues. CDR1 is LNHNV and CDR2 is YYDKDF in the germline V gene (reference sequence). The CDR3 loop is CATSRGQGVYLMNTEAFF.

The J gene is TRBJ2-5, the V gene TRBV19; TCRdb's D call of TRBD2 is untestable without DNA. This CDR3 region has 15 residues. CDR1 is LNHDA, CDR2 SQIVND, per germline (reference sequence). CDR3 region: CAWSDSSPTQETQYF.

This clonotype ranks as medium-sized in terms of frequency. V and J are TRBV5-4 and TRBJ2-2. The CDR3 runs 16 residues. Germline loops: CDR1 SGHNT, CDR2 YYREEE (reference sequence). This CDR3 is CASSFHPKGYTGELFF.

CDR3 residues: CASSPGTNNEQFF. The rearrangement joins TRBV27 to TRBJ2-1; TCRdb proposes TRBD1, but this gene call is untestable without DNA. This CDR3 is built from 13 residues. CDR1 and CDR2 from the germline V gene are MNHEY and SMNVEV (reference sequence).

Measured by frequency, this clonotype is medium-sized. J is TRBJ2-3 and V is TRBV19; TCRdb lists TRBD1, though no DNA is available to test this call. CDR1 is LNHDA and CDR2 is SQIVND in the germline V gene (reference sequence). The CDR3 contains 14 residues. CDR3 residues: CASSVGTETDTQYF.

This clonotype is classed as medium-sized (0.01 to 0.1%) by frequency. The CDR3: CASSKGGDPNEQFF. The J gene is TRBJ2-1, the V gene TRBV6-1; TCRdb reports TRBD1, a call that lacks DNA to check it against. CDR3 length: 14 residues. Germline values: CDR1 MNHNS, CDR2 SASEGT.

The J gene is TRBJ1-2, the V gene TRBV14; TCRdb designates TRBD1, a call that cannot be tested without DNA. This CDR3 spans 17 amino acids. Germline V gene lookup returns CDR1 SGHDN and CDR2 FVKESK. The CDR3 loop is CASSQEMGDSSYYGYTF.

Considering frequency, this clonotype is medium-sized. The chain recombines TRBV6-6 with TRBJ2-5. This CDR3 is 11 amino acids long. The germline V gene has CDR1 MNHNY and CDR2 SVGAGI (reference sequence). Here the CDR3 reads CASSFRETQYF.

The V gene is TRBV19, the J gene TRBJ1-1; TCRdb proposes TRBD1, but this gene call is untestable without DNA. The CDR3 consists of 14 residues. Germline CDR1 LNHDA, CDR2 SQIVND (reference sequence). CDR3 amino acids: CASSRVGVGTEAFF.